The source of this TCR beta chain is a study of T cell responses to AZD1222 COVID-19 vaccine. Study-wide results and limits: Unmutated variant regions are reportedly the target of nearly half of TCRs that are spike-specific. Repertoire samples came only from after the peak T cell response.

The method was immunoSEQ multiplex PCR; TCRdb's version includes in-frame clones alone and lacks a portion of them. The repertoire holds 150,000 or so clones, with around 90% as singletons. Germline lookup yields CDR1 SGHTA and CDR2 FQGNSA. The V gene end was trimmed by 3 bases and the J gene end by 0 bases; junction bases not matched to a gene: 4. The CDR3 is 16 residues long. With regard to this clone: Its antigen is unknown.

The gene calls are TRBV7-2 and TRBJ2-3, with 9 bases matching TRBD2. Specimen: peripheral blood, collected on day 0 of AZD1222 vaccination. The sequence was collected from an adult in good health. Here the CDR3 DNA reads TGTGCCAGCAGCTTTGCGGGAGGGGCTAGCACAGATACGCAGTATTTT. It translates to CASSFAGGASTDTQYF.